What follows is one T cell receptor (beta chain) and its context. This CDR3 contains 15 residues. With V trimmed by 6 bases and J by 6 bases, 10 bases remained unmatched. Per germline, CDR1 DFQATT and CDR2 SNEGSKA (reference sequence). A second PCR of roughly 7 to 11 cycles used a sample-barcoded 5' primer and a J-beta primer mix. TCRdb passed the 5' RACE reads through MiXCR, listing each CDR3 protein once. Of around 1.5 million distinct CDR3 sequences in the sample, roughly 64% were seen once. This entry comes from a study of blood T cells in healthy people across ages. The rearrangement links TRBV20-1 to TRBJ2-1; TRBD2 agrees at 11 bases. The TCR sequence derives from a man younger than 30 in good health. The specimen sequenced was blood. CDR3 sequence (DNA): TGCAGTGCGCCCCGTACTAGCGGGGGTTCCAATGAGCAGTTCTTC. Encoded protein: CSAPRTSGGSNEQFF.